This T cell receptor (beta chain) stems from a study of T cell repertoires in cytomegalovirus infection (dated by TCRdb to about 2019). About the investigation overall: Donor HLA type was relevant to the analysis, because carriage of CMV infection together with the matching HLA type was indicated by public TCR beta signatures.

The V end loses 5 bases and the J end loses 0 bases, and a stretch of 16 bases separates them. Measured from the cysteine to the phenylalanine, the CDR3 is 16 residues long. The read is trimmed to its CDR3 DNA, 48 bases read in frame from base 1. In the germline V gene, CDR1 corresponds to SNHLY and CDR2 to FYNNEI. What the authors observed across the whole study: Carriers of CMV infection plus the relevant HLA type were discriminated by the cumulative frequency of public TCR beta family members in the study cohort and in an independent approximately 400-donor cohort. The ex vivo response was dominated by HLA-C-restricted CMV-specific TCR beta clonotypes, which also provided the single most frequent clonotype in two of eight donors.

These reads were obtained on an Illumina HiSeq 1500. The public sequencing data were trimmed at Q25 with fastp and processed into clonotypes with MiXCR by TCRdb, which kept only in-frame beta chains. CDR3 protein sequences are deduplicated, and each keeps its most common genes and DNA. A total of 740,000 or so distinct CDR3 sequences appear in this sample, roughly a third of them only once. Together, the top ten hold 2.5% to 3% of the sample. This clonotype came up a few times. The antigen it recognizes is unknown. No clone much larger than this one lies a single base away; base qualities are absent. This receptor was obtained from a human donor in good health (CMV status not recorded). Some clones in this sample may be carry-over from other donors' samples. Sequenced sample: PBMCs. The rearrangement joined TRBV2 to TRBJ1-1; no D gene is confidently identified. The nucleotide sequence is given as TGTGCCAGCAGTAAGGACCCGCGCCCCCTGAACACTGAAGCTTTCTTT. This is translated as CASSKDPRPLNTEAFF.